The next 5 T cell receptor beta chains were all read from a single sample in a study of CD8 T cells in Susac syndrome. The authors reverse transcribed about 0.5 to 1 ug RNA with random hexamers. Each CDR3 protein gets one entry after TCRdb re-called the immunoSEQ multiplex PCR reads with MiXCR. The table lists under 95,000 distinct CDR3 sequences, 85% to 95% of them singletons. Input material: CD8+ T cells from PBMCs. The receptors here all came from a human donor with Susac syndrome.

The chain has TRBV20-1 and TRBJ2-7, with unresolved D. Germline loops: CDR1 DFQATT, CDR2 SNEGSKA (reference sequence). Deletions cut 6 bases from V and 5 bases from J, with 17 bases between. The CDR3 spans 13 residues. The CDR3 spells CSANKDLADEQYF. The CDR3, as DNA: TGCAGTGCCAATAAGGACCTGGCGGACGAGCAGTACTTC.

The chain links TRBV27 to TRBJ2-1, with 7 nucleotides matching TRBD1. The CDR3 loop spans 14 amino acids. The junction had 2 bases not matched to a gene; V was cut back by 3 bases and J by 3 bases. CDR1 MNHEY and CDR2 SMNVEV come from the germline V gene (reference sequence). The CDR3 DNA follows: TGTGCCAGCAGTTTTACAGGGGTCTACAATGAGCAGTTCTTC. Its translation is CASSFTGVYNEQFF.

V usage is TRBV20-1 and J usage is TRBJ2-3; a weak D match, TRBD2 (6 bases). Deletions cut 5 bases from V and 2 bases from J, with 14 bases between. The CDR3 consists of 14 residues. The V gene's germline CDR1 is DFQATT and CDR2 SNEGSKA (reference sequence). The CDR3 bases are TGCAGTGCTCAAGGGGACTTACCCACAGATACGCAGTATTTT. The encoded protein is CSAQGDLPTDTQYF.

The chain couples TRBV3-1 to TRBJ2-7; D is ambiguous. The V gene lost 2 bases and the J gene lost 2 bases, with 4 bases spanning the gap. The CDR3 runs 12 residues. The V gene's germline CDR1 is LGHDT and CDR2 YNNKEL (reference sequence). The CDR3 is CASSQKTYEQYF. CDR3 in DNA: TGTGCCAGCAGCCAAAAAACCTACGAGCAGTACTTC.

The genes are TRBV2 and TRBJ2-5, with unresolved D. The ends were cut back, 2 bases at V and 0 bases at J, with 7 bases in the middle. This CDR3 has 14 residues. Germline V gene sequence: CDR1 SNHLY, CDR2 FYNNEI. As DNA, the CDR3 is TGTGCCAGCAGTGAACAGCCAAACCAAGAGACCCAGTACTTC. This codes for CASSEQPNQETQYF.